This TCR beta chain was sequenced in a study of blood T cell repertoires in COVID-19. Original processing methods: The assay estimated nucleated cells by amplifying reference gene primers. The repertoire was sequenced with immunoSEQ multiplex PCR; TCRdb's copy has only in-frame clones and lacks some. V, J and clone size are taken as reported in that table, and D and trimming were inferred from the DNA itself. This sample has fewer than 200,000 clones, with more than 80% found just once. Deletions cut 1 base from V and 3 bases from J, with 8 bases between. The CDR3 contains 13 residues. Germline-derived CDR1 and CDR2 are SGHNT and YYREEE (reference sequence).

This sequence joins TRBV5-4 and TRBJ2-7; D unresolved. This clonotype originated in a man aged 45-65 years with acute or convalescent COVID-19. Source material: peripheral blood. The CDR3 sequence: CASSLTSDYEQYF. The CDR3 nucleotides are TGTGCCAGCAGCTTGACCAGCGACTACGAGCAGTACTTC.